A selection of T cell receptor beta chains follows, all from one sample in a study of blood T cell repertoires in COVID-19. This table comes from immunoSEQ multiplex PCR, and its TCRdb copy is limited to in-frame clones, with some not included. The sample carries 130,000 or so clones, 70% to 85% recorded once. Source material: peripheral blood. The receptors here all came from a woman over 75 with acute or convalescent COVID-19. Both conserved end residues are part of each CDR3. D genes are given only for firm matches. A row's size may be missing; if present it is once, few, many or a size class.

d_gene	j_gene	abundance	v_gene	CDR3aa	CDR3nt
TRBD1	TRBJ1-2	NA	TRBV4-1	CASGGQGPPYGYTF	TGCGCCAGCGGCGGACAGGGGCCCCCCTATGGCTACACCTTC
TRBD2	TRBJ2-3	NA	TRBV19	CATSFSGSEADTQYF	TGTGCCACCTCATTTAGCGGGAGTGAGGCAGATACGCAGTATTTT
NA	TRBJ1-1	NA	TRBV3-1/TRBV3-2	CASSQGLRENTEAFF	TGTGCCAGCAGCCAAGGTCTCAGGGAGAACACTGAAGCTTTCTTT
TRBD1	TRBJ2-7	once	TRBV18	CASSKGTAPYEQYF	TGTGCCAGCTCAAAAGGGACAGCTCCCTACGAGCAGTACTTC
NA	TRBJ2-1	NA	TRBV29-1	CSVGPLSLYEQFF	TGCAGCGTTGGTCCTTTGTCCCTCTATGAGCAGTTCTTC
TRBD1	TRBJ2-3	NA	TRBV5-1	CASSPGTGTTDTQYF	TGCGCCAGCAGCCCTGGGACAGGGACCACAGATACGCAGTATTTT
NA	TRBJ2-3	NA	TRBV21-1	CASSKATVTDTQYF	TGTGCCAGCAGCAAAGCCACGGTCACAGATACGCAGTATTTT
NA	TRBJ1-2	NA	TRBV7-8	CASSPQGTQNYGYTF	TGTGCCAGCAGCCCCCAGGGTACTCAAAACTATGGCTACACCTTC
NA	TRBJ1-1	NA	TRBV6-5	CASSYDRTNTEAFF	TGTGCCAGCAGTTACGACAGGACGAACACTGAAGCTTTCTTT
TRBD2	TRBJ2-3	many	TRBV15	CATSRDRLGTSGGAITFDTQYF	TGTGCCACCAGCAGAGACAGACTGGGGACTAGCGGGGGGGCGATTACTTTTGATACGCAGTATTTT
NA	TRBJ1-2	NA	TRBV7-2	CASSLSPVPNYGYTF	TGTGCCAGCAGCTTATCTCCAGTACCTAACTATGGCTACACCTTC
NA	TRBJ2-5	NA	TRBV6-5	CASSPGTTRETQYF	TGTGCCAGCAGCCCCGGGACAACCCGAGAGACCCAGTACTTC
TRBD1	TRBJ2-5	NA	TRBV30	CAWSGFGSRGETQYF	TGTGCCTGGAGTGGTTTTGGGAGCAGGGGGGAGACCCAGTACTTC
NA	TRBJ2-5	NA	TRBV6-6	CASKIGTGGETQYF	TGTGCCAGCAAAATAGGAACCGGGGGAGAGACCCAGTACTTC
TRBD1	TRBJ1-2	NA	TRBV25-1	CASSERGLSYGYTF	TGTGCCAGCAGTGAAAGGGGGCTCTCTTATGGCTACACCTTC
NA	TRBJ1-1	many	TRBV7-8	CASSREGAMNTEAFF	TGTGCCAGCAGCCGAGAGGGAGCTATGAACACTGAAGCTTTCTTT
TRBD1	TRBJ2-2	few	TRBV5-6	CASSLVQGDTGELFF	TGTGCCAGCAGCTTGGTACAGGGGGACACCGGGGAGCTGTTTTTT
TRBD1	TRBJ1-1	NA	TRBV7-2	CASSLWQGDTEAFF	TGTGCCAGCAGCTTATGGCAGGGGGACACTGAAGCTTTCTTT
TRBD1	TRBJ1-5	NA	TRBV19	CASSRDSPNQPQHF	TGTGCCAGTAGTAGGGACAGCCCTAATCAGCCCCAGCATTTT
NA	TRBJ1-1	NA	TRBV12-3/TRBV12-4	CASSQPGVAEAFF	TGTGCCAGCAGTCAACCAGGGGTGGCTGAAGCTTTCTTT
NA	TRBJ1-2	NA	TRBV2	CASSAPGESNYGYTF	TGTGCCAGCAGTGCGCCGGGGGAAAGTAACTATGGCTACACCTTC
NA	TRBJ2-1	NA	TRBV30	CAWSVAANEQFF	TGTGCCTGGAGTGTAGCGGCTAATGAGCAGTTCTTC
TRBD1	TRBJ2-3	few	TRBV27	CASRSDDAGGITDTQYF	TGTGCCAGCAGATCGGACGACGCAGGGGGAATTACAGATACGCAGTATTTT
NA	TRBJ1-1	once	TRBV29-1	CSVEKRDTEAFF	TGCAGCGTTGAGAAGAGGGATACTGAAGCTTTCTTT
TRBD1	TRBJ2-1	NA	TRBV11-2	CASSFRQGASYNEQFF	TGTGCCAGCAGTTTCAGACAGGGGGCGTCGTACAATGAGCAGTTCTTC
TRBD1	TRBJ1-2	NA	TRBV5-4	CASSPVPGQAGYTF	TGTGCCAGCAGCCCGGTCCCGGGACAGGCGGGCTACACCTTC
TRBD1	TRBJ1-2	once	TRBV5-5	CASSGTGGIGYGYTF	TGTGCCAGCAGCGGTACAGGGGGCATTGGCTATGGCTACACCTTC
NA	TRBJ2-1	NA	TRBV4-3	CASSQDPGGERRVF	TGCGCCAGCAGCCAAGACCCCGGGGGAGAGCGCCGGGTCTTC
NA	TRBJ1-6	NA	TRBV7-2	CASSLVPASSYNSPLHF	TGTGCCAGCAGCTTAGTCCCAGCGAGCTCCTATAATTCACCCCTCCACTTT
TRBD1	TRBJ2-1	NA	TRBV19	CASGDRRSSYNEQFF	TGTGCCAGCGGGGACAGGAGGAGCTCCTACAATGAGCAGTTCTTC
NA	TRBJ1-5	few	TRBV15	CATSPDSSNQPQHF	TGTGCCACCAGCCCGGACAGCTCAAATCAGCCCCAGCATTTT
TRBD2	TRBJ2-1	NA	TRBV7-2	CASSLGSRTSGRREQFF	TGTGCCAGCAGCTTAGGATCCCGGACTAGCGGGAGGAGGGAGCAGTTCTTC
NA	TRBJ1-2	NA	TRBV7-2	CASSLAFGINGYTF	TGTGCCAGCAGCTTAGCGTTCGGGATAAATGGCTACACCTTC
NA	TRBJ1-1	NA	TRBV2	CASHMDTEAFF	TGTGCCAGCCACATGGACACTGAAGCTTTCTTT
TRBD1	TRBJ2-3	NA	TRBV19	CASSIRDRADTQYF	TGTGCCAGTAGTATTAGGGACAGGGCAGATACGCAGTATTTT
TRBD1	TRBJ2-1	NA	TRBV7-8	CASSLTGGSSYNEQFF	TGTGCCAGCAGCTTAACAGGGGGCAGCTCCTACAATGAGCAGTTCTTC
NA	TRBJ1-3	NA	TRBV7-2	CASSLDASGNTIYF	TGTGCCAGCAGCTTAGACGCGTCTGGAAACACCATATATTTT
NA	TRBJ2-7	NA	TRBV10-3	CAISVAGNDEQYF	TGTGCCATCAGTGTGGCAGGGAACGACGAGCAGTACTTC
NA	TRBJ1-2	NA	TRBV7-2	CASSLVVYRAGGYTF	TGTGCCAGCAGCTTAGTCGTTTACAGGGCGGGTGGCTACACCTTC
NA	TRBJ1-1	NA	TRBV19	CASRLQGPTEAFF	TGTGCCAGTAGACTCCAGGGGCCCACTGAAGCTTTCTTT
NA	TRBJ1-2	NA	TRBV30	CAWSRQAEAWSNYGYTF	TGTGCCTGGAGTCGACAGGCCGAAGCCTGGTCAAACTATGGCTACACCTTC
TRBD1	TRBJ1-2	NA	TRBV3-1/TRBV3-2	CASSPGDRGDIYGYTF	TGTGCCAGCAGCCCGGGGGACAGGGGAGATATCTATGGCTACACCTTC
TRBD1	TRBJ2-1	NA	TRBV27	CASSWTGLHNEQFF	TGTGCCAGCAGCTGGACAGGGTTACACAATGAGCAGTTCTTC
NA	TRBJ2-4	NA	TRBV5-5	CASSPERQPYIQYF	TGTGCCAGCAGCCCGGAACGACAGCCGTACATTCAGTACTTC
NA	TRBJ1-2	once	TRBV13	CASSLSGSAPRLYGYTF	TGTGCCAGCAGCTTAAGCGGCAGTGCCCCCCGTCTCTATGGCTACACCTTC
TRBD2	TRBJ2-5	NA	TRBV7-9	CASSSPTTSGIQETQYF	TGTGCCAGCAGCTCCCCCACGACTAGCGGGATCCAAGAGACCCAGTACTTC
TRBD2	TRBJ2-1	once	TRBV11-2	CASSSQAGGQFF	TGTGCCAGCAGCTCTCAAGCGGGGGGGCAGTTCTTC
TRBD1	TRBJ1-1	NA	TRBV5-4	CASSLNRGWSEAFF	TGTGCCAGCAGCTTGAACAGGGGTTGGTCTGAAGCTTTCTTT
NA	TRBJ2-2	few	TRBV3-1/TRBV3-2	CASSTPSDKLTGELFF	TGTGCCAGCAGCACCCCTAGCGATAAACTCACCGGGGAGCTGTTTTTT
NA	TRBJ1-6	NA	TRBV30	CAWSVQTVSPLHF	TGTGCCTGGAGTGTACAGACAGTCTCACCCCTCCACTTT
NA	TRBJ2-5	NA	TRBV4-3	CASSPLGRGADETQYF	TGCGCCAGCAGCCCCTTAGGCAGGGGCGCAGACGAGACCCAGTACTTC
NA	TRBJ2-2	NA	TRBV5-1	CASSFSTVNTGELFF	TGCGCCAGCAGCTTTTCGACAGTGAACACCGGGGAGCTGTTTTTT
NA	TRBJ1-5	once	TRBV5-6	CASSLMTRVPQPQHF	TGTGCCAGCAGCTTGATGACCAGGGTCCCTCAGCCCCAGCATTTT
NA	TRBJ2-1	NA	TRBV14	CASSFRGGVGNEQFF	TGTGCCAGCAGCTTTAGGGGAGGTGTTGGCAATGAGCAGTTCTTC
TRBD1	TRBJ1-1	NA	TRBV7-9	CASSLQGARDTEAFF	TGTGCCAGCAGCTTACAGGGGGCGAGGGACACTGAAGCTTTCTTT
TRBD1	TRBJ1-4	NA	TRBV7-9	CASRLHRGEKLFF	TGTGCCAGCAGACTTCACAGGGGAGAAAAACTGTTTTTT
TRBD2	TRBJ2-2	once	TRBV11-3	CASSFTSGSTGELFF	TGTGCCAGCAGCTTTACTAGCGGGAGTACCGGGGAGCTGTTTTTT